The 20 T cell receptor beta chains listed next were all sequenced from one sample in a study of blood T cell repertoires in COVID-19. Measured with immunoSEQ multiplex PCR; TCRdb has only the in-frame clones, and not every one. The sample has around 150,000 clones; 75% to 90% are singletons. The sequencing input was PBMCs or T cells enriched from blood (not recorded which). The origin of the receptors is a woman in her sixties who had recovered from COVID-19.

The rearrangement joins TRBV4-2 to TRBJ2-7, with D possibly TRBD2 on 5 matching bases. The length of the CDR3 is 14 residues. Trimming cost V 1 base and J 4 bases, with 11 bases left between them. Per germline, CDR1 LGHNA and CDR2 YNFKEQ. The CDR3 loop is CASSQGFGKYEQYF. The CDR3 DNA sequence: TGTGCCAGCAGCCAAGGATTCGGGAAATACGAGCAGTACTTC.

The rearrangement joins TRBV6-5 to TRBJ1-2; D gene unclear. The germline CDR1 and CDR2 sequences are MNHEY and SVGAGI. Trimming pared 6 bases from V and 0 bases from J, leaving 8 bases between. The CDR3 sequence is 13 residues long. The CDR3 protein is CASSPTTNYGYTF. In DNA, the CDR3 is TGTGCCAGCAGCCCGACTACTAACTATGGCTACACCTTC.

There are a few counts of this clone. This chain joins TRBV10-1 and TRBJ2-5, with D maybe TRBD1 (6 bases). The V and J ends lost 0 bases and 1 base respectively, with 9 bases between them. Germline CDR1 and CDR2: WNHNN and SYGVQD (reference sequence). CDR3 size: 15 residues. The CDR3: CASSESGTSQETQYF. The CDR3 DNA sequence: TGCGCCAGCAGTGAGTCCGGGACATCCCAAGAGACCCAGTACTTC.

This clone occurred once. The chain has TRBV2 and TRBJ1-1, with 10 bases matching TRBD1. The V segment lost 8 bases and the J segment 6 bases; nucleotides outside the gene matches: 9. The germline V gene has CDR1 SNHLY and CDR2 FYNNEI. The CDR3 totals 14 residues. Here the CDR3 reads CASCVETGGPEAFF. As DNA, the CDR3 is TGTGCCAGCTGTGTAGAGACAGGGGGCCCTGAAGCTTTCTTT.

The chain carries TRBV1 and TRBJ1-5. TRBV1 is marked as a pseudogene. The CDR3 has 20 amino acids. In nucleotides, the CDR3 is TGCACCAGCAGCCAAGACGAGGCGGCAACCTTTTCCTATAGCAATCAGCCCCAGCATTTT. It yields the protein CTSSQDEAATFSYSNQPQHF.

The chain recombines TRBV7-3 with TRBJ2-5, with TRBD2 identical over 14 bases. Germline CDR1 reads SGHTA; CDR2 reads FQGTGA. After removal of 5 bases from V and 5 bases from J, the junction contained 4 bases not matched to a gene. There are 15 residues in the CDR3. The CDR3 DNA sequence: TGTGCCAGCAGCCCGACTAGCGGGGGGGCCGAGACCCAGTACTTC. This sequence encodes CASSPTSGGAETQYF.

The rearrangement uses TRBV7-8 and TRBJ1-5; D unclear. This CDR3 has 14 residues. Germline CDR1 reads SGHVS; CDR2 reads FQNEAQ. Trimming took 1 base from V and 5 from J, leaving 9 bases between them. This CDR3 is CASSLVPLDQPQHF. The CDR3 region has the DNA TGTGCCAGCAGCTTAGTACCGTTAGATCAGCCCCAGCATTTT.

The chain has TRBV5-6 and TRBJ1-2; 7 bases match TRBD1. The CDR3 is 14 residues long. Germline V gene sequence: CDR1 SGHDT, CDR2 YYEEEE. V shed 1 base and J 4 bases; nucleotides not matched to a gene: 4. CDR3 protein: CASSLQGGGYGYTF. CDR3 sequence (DNA): TGTGCCAGCAGCTTGCAGGGGGGAGGCTATGGCTACACCTTC.

J is TRBJ1-2 and V is TRBV6-5, with D possibly TRBD1 on 6 matching bases. The CDR3 covers 14 residues. V was shortened by 8 bases and J by 6 bases, with 19 bases between the two germline ends. Per the germline V gene, CDR1 is MNHEY and CDR2 is SVGAGI. CDR3 region: CASSEQLGAHGYTF. CDR3 nucleotides: TGTGCCAGCTCCGAACAGTTGGGGGCGCATGGCTACACCTTC.

This chain links TRBV18 with TRBJ1-1; tentative D call: TRBD1 (6 bases). The V end lost 2 bases, the J end lost 6 bases, and 13 bases lay between the germline ends. This CDR3 has 14 residues. Germline V gene lookup returns CDR1 KGHSH and CDR2 LQKENI. CDR3 protein: CASSPVDSLAEAFF. The CDR3 DNA is TGTGCCAGCTCACCAGTGGACAGCTTGGCTGAAGCTTTCTTT. Variable domain in full (rest from reference TRBV18 and TRBJ1-1): NAGVMQNPRHLVRRRGQEARLRCSPMKGHSHVYWYRQLPEEGLKFMVYLQKENIIDESGMPKERFSAEFPKEGPSILRIQQVVRGDSAAYFCASSPVDSLAEAFFGQGTRLTVV.

V gene TRBV4-2 combines with J gene TRBJ1-5; 7 positions match TRBD1. J lost 11 bases, V lost 0 bases, and 16 bases had no gene match. CDR3 size: 17 residues. Germline lookup yields CDR1 LGHNA and CDR2 YNFKEQ. CDR3 coding DNA: TGTGCCAGCAGCCAAGAGTTAGGCTCACAGGGGCGTTTGGCCCAGCATTTT. As protein: CASSQELGSQGRLAQHF.

The chain couples TRBV10-3 to TRBJ1-6, with 8 nucleotides matching TRBD1. V dropped 2 bases and J dropped 6; count of bases not matched to a gene: 3. In germline, CDR1 is ENHRY, CDR2 SYGVKD. This CDR3 contains 15 residues. The CDR3 loop reads CAISEGQGSNSPLHF. Here the CDR3 DNA reads TGTGCCATCAGTGAGGGACAGGGTTCTAATTCACCCCTCCACTTT.

The V and J genes are TRBV6-5 and TRBJ2-3; 9 nucleotides line up with TRBD1. This CDR3 contains 16 residues. V gave up 2 bases and J gave up 5 bases; unmatched junction bases: 8. Germline V gene data show CDR1 as MNHEY and CDR2 as SVGAGI. The CDR3 DNA follows: TGTGCCAGCAGTTACAGGACAGGGGACGACGGAGATACGCAGTATTTT. This encodes CASSYRTGDDGDTQYF.

This chain uses TRBV6-5 with TRBJ2-1, with D possibly matching TRBD1 (6 bases). The CDR3 loop spans 14 amino acids. The V end was cut by 0 bases, the J end by 10 bases, with 13 bases between. The V gene's germline CDR1 is MNHEY and CDR2 SVGAGI. CDR3 amino acids: CASSYSTGRYEQFF. The CDR3 DNA follows: TGTGCCAGCAGTTACTCAACAGGGAGATACGAGCAGTTCTTC.

The V and J genes are TRBV3-1 (or the pseudogene TRBV3-2) and TRBJ2-1; 12 positions agree with TRBD1. Per germline, CDR1 LGHDT and CDR2 YNNKEL (reference sequence). The CDR3 runs 14 residues. V gave up 3 bases and J gave up 8 bases; unmatched junction bases: 2. CDR3 nucleotides: TGTGCCAGCAGCCAGGGGACAGGGGGCTATGAGCAGTTCTTC. Translated: CASSQGTGGYEQFF.

The chain couples TRBV19 to TRBJ1-1; D is uncertain. Trimming left V 7 bases short and J 2 bases short, with 14 bases between. Germline V CDR1 and CDR2: LNHDA, SQIVND (reference sequence). CDR3 size: 14 residues. Written as DNA, the CDR3 is TGTGCCAGTAACCCGGGAACTCTAAACACTGAAGCTTTCTTT. Translating gives CASNPGTLNTEAFF. Full variable domain (outside the CDR3, taken from reference TRBV19 and TRBJ1-1): DGGITQSPKYLFRKEGQNVTLSCEQNLNHDAMYWYRQDPGQGLRLIYYSQIVNDFQKGDIAEGYSVSREKKESFPLTVTSAQKNPTAFYLCASNPGTLNTEAFFGQGTRLTVV.

V gene TRBV2 combines with J gene TRBJ1-5, with unresolved D. The CDR3 loop spans 13 amino acids. Germline CDR1 reads SNHLY; CDR2 reads FYNNEI. V gave up 6 bases and J gave up 6 bases, with 12 bases separating them. As DNA, the CDR3 is TGTGCCAGCAGGTCCCAGTCGGGTCAGCCCCAGCATTTT. Its translation is CASRSQSGQPQHF.

The chain couples TRBV29-1 to TRBJ1-6, with 7 bases fitting TRBD1. Losses at the gene ends were 7 bases for V and 3 bases for J; bases not matched to a gene: 6. In germline, CDR1 is SQVTM, CDR2 ANQGSEA. The length of the CDR3 is 14 residues. CDR3 region: CSAQTGSYNSPLHF. The CDR3 DNA is TGCAGCGCCCAGACAGGGAGCTATAATTCACCCCTCCACTTT.

The chain carries TRBV2 and TRBJ1-5, with D possibly matching TRBD1 (6 bases). With 0 bases removed from V and 2 bases from J, the gap between germline ends came to 8 bases. Germline-derived CDR1 and CDR2 are SNHLY and FYNNEI. This CDR3 comprises 15 residues. This CDR3 is CASSEASGGNQPQHF. For the CDR3, the DNA is TGTGCCAGCAGTGAAGCGTCAGGGGGCAATCAGCCCCAGCATTTT.

This chain uses TRBV5-1 with TRBJ2-7, with 15 bases aligning to TRBD2. Germline lookup yields CDR1 SGHRS and CDR2 YFSETQ. This CDR3 is 16 amino acids long. After removal of 4 bases from V and 4 bases from J, the junction contained 6 bases not matched to a gene. CDR3 sequence (DNA): TGCGCCAGCAGCCCGGGACTAGCGGGGGGAGAATACGAGCAGTACTTC. The encoded protein is CASSPGLAGGEYEQYF.